The T cell receptor beta chain described here comes from a study of T cell repertoires in cytomegalovirus infection (dated by TCRdb to the late 2010s). Background on the whole study: Because public TCR beta signatures pointed to carriage of CMV infection together with the matching HLA type, the HLA type of each donor mattered for the analysis. The paper as a whole reports these results and caveats: In both this cohort and an independent roughly 350-donor cohort, the cumulative frequency of public TCR beta family members distinguished carriers of CMV infection plus the relevant HLA type. The ex vivo response was dominated by HLA-C-restricted CMV-specific TCR beta clonotypes, which also provided the single most frequent clonotype in two of eight donors.

TCRdb names Illumina HiSeq 1500 as the instrument used. TCRdb passed the public sequencing reads through fastp at Q25 and MiXCR, retaining productive beta sequences. Every entry covers one CDR3 protein and lists the most common genes and DNA from its rows. The sample records approximately 140,000 distinct CDR3 sequences, 5.5% to 8% of which are singletons. The ten largest make up 15% to 20% of the sample. Measured from the cysteine to the phenylalanine, the CDR3 is 15 residues long. Only the CDR3 DNA stays, 45 bases, in frame from base 1. Looking up the germline V gene yields CDR1 SQVTM and CDR2 ANQGSEA. The V end loses 4 bases and the J end loses 2 bases, and a stretch of 17 bases separates them. This clonotype was counted ten times or more. No antigen is known for it. Base-call qualities are not available, and no considerably larger clone is one nucleotide away.

Sequencing was carried out using PBMCs. This clonotype originated in a human donor in good health (CMV status not recorded). Some clones in this sample may be carry-over from other donors' samples. The chain couples TRBV29-1 to TRBJ1-1; the D gene assignment is ambiguous. The nucleotides are TGCAGCGTTGTCTCGGTCTTACAATTTAACACTGAAGCTTTCTTT. This gives the protein CSVVSVLQFNTEAFF. Supplemented by the reference TRBV29-1 and TRBJ1-1 proteins around the CDR3, the complete variable domain is SAVISQKPSRDICQRGTSLTIQCQVDSQVTMMFWYRQQPGQSLTLIATANQGSEATYESGFVIDKFPISRPNLTFSTLTVSNMSPEDSSIYLCSVVSVLQFNTEAFFGQGTRLTVV.